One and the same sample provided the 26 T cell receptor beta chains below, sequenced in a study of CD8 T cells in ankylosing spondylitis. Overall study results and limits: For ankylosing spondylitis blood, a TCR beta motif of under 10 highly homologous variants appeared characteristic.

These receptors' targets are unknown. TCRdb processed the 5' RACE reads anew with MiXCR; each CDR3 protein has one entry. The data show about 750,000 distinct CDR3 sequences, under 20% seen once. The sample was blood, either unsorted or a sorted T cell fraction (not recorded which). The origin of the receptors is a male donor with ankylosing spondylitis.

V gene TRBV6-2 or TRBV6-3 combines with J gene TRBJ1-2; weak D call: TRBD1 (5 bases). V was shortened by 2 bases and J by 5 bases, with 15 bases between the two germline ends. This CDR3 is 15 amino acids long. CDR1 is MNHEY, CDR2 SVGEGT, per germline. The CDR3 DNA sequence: TGTGCCAGCAGTTACGGAGACAGACGACTTTATGGCTACACCTTC. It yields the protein CASSYGDRRLYGYTF.

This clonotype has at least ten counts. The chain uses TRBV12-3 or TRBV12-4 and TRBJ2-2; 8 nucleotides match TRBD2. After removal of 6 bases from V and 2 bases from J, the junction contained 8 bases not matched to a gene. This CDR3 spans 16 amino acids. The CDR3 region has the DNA TGTGCCAGCAGCCGTATAGCGGGGACTAACACCGGGGAGCTGTTTTTT. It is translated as CASSRIAGTNTGELFF.

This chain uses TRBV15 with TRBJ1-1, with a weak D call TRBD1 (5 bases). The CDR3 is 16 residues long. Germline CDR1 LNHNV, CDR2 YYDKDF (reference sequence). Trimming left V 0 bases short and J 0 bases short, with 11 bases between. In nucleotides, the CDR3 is TGTGCCACCAGCAGAGAGGGCGACAGCCTGAACACTGAAGCTTTCTTT. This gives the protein CATSREGDSLNTEAFF.

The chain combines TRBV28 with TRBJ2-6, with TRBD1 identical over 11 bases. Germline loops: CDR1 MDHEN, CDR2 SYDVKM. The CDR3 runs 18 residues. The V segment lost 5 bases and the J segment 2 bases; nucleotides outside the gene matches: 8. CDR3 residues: CASSAKGQGATGANVLTF. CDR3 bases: TGTGCCAGCAGTGCCAAAGGACAGGGGGCAACTGGGGCCAACGTCCTGACTTTC.

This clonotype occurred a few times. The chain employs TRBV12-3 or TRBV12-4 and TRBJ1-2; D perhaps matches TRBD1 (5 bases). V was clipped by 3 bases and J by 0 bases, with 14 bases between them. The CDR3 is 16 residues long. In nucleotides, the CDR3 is TGTGCCAGCAGTTTTGGGCAGGGCCTAGCTAACTATGGCTACACCTTC. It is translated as CASSFGQGLANYGYTF.

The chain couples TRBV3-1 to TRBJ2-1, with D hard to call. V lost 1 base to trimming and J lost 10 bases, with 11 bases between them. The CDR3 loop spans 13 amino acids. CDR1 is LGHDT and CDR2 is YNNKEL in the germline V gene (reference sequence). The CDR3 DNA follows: TGTGCCAGCAGCCAAGGTATGGCCGGCGAGCAGTTCTTC. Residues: CASSQGMAGEQFF.

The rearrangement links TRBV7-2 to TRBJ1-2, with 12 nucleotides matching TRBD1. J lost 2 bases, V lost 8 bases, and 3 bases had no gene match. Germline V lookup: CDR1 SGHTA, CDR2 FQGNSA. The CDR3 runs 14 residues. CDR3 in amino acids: CASGGTGGNYGYTF. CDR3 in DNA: TGTGCCAGCGGGGGGACAGGGGGCAACTATGGCTACACCTTC.

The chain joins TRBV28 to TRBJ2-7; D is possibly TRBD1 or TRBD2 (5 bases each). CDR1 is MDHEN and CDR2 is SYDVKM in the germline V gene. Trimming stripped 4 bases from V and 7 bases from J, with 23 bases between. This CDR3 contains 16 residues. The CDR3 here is CASSWDEANPRWEQYF. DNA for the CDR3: TGTGCCAGCAGTTGGGACGAGGCAAACCCCCGCTGGGAGCAGTACTTC.

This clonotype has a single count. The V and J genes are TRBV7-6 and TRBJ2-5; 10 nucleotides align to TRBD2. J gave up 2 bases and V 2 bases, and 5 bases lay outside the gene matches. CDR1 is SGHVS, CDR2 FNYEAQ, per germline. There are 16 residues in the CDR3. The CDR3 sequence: CASSLRVSGGQETQYF. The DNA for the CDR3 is TGTGCCAGCAGCTTACGGGTTAGCGGGGGGCAAGAGACCCAGTACTTC.

The CDR3 is CASSLAGQMYNEQFF. The CDR3 bases are TGTGCCAGCAGCTTGGCGGGACAGATGTACAATGAGCAGTTCTTC. J is TRBJ2-1 and V is TRBV5-5; TRBD1 aligns across 7 bases. Per germline, CDR1 SGHKS and CDR2 YYEKEE (reference sequence). CDR3 length: 15 residues. Trimming at V came to 0 bases and at J to 4 bases, leaving 4 bases not matched to a gene.

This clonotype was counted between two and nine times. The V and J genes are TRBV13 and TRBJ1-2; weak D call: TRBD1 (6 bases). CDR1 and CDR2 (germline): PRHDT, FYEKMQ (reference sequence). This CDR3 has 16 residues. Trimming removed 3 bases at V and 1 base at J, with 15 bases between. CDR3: CASSFPTGGINYGYTF. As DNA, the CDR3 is TGTGCCAGCAGCTTCCCGACAGGAGGGATTAACTATGGCTACACCTTC.

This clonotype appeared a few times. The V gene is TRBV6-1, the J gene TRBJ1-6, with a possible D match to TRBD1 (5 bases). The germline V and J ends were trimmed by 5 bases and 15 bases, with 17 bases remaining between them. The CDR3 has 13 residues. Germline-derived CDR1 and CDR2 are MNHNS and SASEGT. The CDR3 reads CASSPQGGAYLHF. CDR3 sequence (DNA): TGTGCCAGCAGTCCTCAGGGCGGGGCCTACCTCCACTTT.

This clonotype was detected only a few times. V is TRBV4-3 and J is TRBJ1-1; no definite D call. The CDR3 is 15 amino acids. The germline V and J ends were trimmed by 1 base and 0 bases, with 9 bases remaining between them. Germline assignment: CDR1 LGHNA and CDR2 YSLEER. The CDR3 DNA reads TGCGCCAGCAGCCAAGCGTTCTCTTTGAACACTGAAGCTTTCTTT. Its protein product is CASSQAFSLNTEAFF.

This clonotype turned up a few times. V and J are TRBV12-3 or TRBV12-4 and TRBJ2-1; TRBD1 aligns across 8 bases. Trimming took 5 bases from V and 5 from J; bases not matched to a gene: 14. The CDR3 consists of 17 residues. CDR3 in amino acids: CASSPRTGNTENNEQFF. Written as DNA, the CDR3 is TGTGCCAGCAGTCCCAGGACAGGGAATACAGAGAACAATGAGCAGTTCTTC.

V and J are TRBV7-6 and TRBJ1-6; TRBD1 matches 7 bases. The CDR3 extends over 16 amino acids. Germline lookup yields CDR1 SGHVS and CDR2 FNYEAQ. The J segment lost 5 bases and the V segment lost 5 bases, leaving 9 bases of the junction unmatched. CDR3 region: CASSGFGGQDNSPLHF. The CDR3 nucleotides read TGTGCCAGCAGCGGATTCGGCGGACAGGATAATTCACCCCTCCACTTT.

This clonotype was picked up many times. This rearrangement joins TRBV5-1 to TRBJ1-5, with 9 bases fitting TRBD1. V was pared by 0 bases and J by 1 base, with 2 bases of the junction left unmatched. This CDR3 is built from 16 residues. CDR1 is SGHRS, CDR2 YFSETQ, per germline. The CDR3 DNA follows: TGCGCCAGCAGCTTGGCCGGGACAGGGAGCAATCAGCCCCAGCATTTT. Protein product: CASSLAGTGSNQPQHF.

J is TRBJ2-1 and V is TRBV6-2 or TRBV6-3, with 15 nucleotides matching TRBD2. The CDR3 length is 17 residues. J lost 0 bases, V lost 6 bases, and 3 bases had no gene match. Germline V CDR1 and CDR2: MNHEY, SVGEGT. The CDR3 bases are TGTGCCAGCAGGGGGACTAGCGGGGGGCGCTCCTACAATGAGCAGTTCTTC. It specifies CASRGTSGGRSYNEQFF.

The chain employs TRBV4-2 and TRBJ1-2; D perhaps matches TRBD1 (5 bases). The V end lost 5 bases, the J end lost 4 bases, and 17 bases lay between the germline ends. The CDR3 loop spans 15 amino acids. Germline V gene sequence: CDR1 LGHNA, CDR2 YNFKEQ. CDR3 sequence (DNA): TGTGCCAGCAGCTCCCCCGGGGACGGCGGCTATGGCTACACCTTC. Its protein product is CASSSPGDGGYGYTF.

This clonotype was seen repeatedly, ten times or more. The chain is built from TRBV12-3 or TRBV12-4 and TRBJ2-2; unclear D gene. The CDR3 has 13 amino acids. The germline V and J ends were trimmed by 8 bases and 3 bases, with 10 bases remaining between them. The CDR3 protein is CASLNSYTGELFF. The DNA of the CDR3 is TGTGCCAGCCTTAACAGCTACACCGGGGAGCTGTTTTTT.

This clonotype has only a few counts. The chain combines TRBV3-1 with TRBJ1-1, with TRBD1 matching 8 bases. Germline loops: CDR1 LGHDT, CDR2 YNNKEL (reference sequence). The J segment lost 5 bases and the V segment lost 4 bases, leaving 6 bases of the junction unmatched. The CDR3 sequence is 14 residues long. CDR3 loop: CASSRRTGQTEAFF. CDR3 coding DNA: TGTGCCAGCAGCCGGAGGACAGGGCAAACTGAAGCTTTCTTT. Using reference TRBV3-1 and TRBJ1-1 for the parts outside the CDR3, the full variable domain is DTAVSQTPKYLVTQMGNDKSIKCEQNLGHDTMYWYKQDSKKFLKIMFSYNNKELIINETVPNRFSPKSPDKAHLNLHINSLELGDSAVYFCASSRRTGQTEAFFGQGTRLTVV.

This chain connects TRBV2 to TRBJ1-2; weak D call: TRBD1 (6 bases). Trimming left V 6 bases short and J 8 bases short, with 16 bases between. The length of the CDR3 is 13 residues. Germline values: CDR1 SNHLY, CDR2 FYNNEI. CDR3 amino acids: CASSINREGGYTF. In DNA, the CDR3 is TGTGCCAGCAGCATTAACAGGGAGGGAGGCTACACCTTC.

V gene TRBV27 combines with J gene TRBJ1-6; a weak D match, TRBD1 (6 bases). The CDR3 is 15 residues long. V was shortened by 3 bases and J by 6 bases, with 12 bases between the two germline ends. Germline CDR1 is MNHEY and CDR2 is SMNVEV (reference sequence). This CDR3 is CASSFQGLSNSPLHF. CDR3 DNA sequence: TGTGCCAGCAGTTTCCAGGGGTTAAGTAATTCACCCCTCCACTTT.

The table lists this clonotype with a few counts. The CDR3 spells CASMSLFYEQYF. CDR3 coding DNA: TGTGCCAGCATGTCCCTATTCTACGAGCAGTACTTC. V usage is TRBV6-1 and J usage is TRBJ2-7, with unresolved D. Trimming removed 7 bases at V and 3 bases at J, with 10 bases between. Germline values: CDR1 MNHNS, CDR2 SASEGT. The CDR3 sequence is 12 residues long.

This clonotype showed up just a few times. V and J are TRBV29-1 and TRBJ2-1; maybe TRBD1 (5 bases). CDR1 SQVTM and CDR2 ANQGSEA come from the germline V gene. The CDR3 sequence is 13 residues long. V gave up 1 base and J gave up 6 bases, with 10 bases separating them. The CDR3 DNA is TGCAGCGTTGAAGTCTGGCAGGGCAATGAGCAGTTCTTC. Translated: CSVEVWQGNEQFF.

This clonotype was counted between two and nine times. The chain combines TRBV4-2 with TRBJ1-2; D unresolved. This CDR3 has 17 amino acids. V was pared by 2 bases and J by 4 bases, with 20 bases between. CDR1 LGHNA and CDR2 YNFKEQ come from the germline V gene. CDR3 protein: CASSQRSDVGLGYGYTF. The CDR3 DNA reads TGTGCCAGCAGCCAAAGGTCAGACGTTGGCCTGGGCTATGGCTACACCTTC.

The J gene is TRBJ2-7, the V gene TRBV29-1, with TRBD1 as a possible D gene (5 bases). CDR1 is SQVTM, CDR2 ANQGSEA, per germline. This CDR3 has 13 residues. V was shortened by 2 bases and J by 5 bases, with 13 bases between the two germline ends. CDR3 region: CSVERGTGDEQYF. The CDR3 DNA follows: TGCAGCGTTGAAAGGGGTACCGGCGACGAGCAGTACTTC.